This T cell receptor beta chain was identified in a study of T cells after yellow fever vaccination. Study results and limitations: Highly abundant clonotypes carried over from the bulk population could end up in FACS-sorted repertoires as contaminants. Shared CD4/CD8 clonotypes were a small share, likely from convergent recombination. Boosting was followed by the reappearance of most primary-vaccination clones (about 96% CD4, about 88% CD8).

TCRdb independently ran MiXCR on the 5' RACE reads; one entry per CDR3 protein. The data show about 340,000 distinct CDR3 sequences, around 4.1% seen once. This clonotype was seen only a few times. The antigen is not known. This receptor was obtained from a man in his late teens or twenties who received the YFV17D yellow fever vaccine. Sample: PBMCs, taken 5 days after the yellow fever booster vaccination.

DNA for the CDR3: TGTGCCAGCACCATTGGGGACGAGACCCAGTACTTC. This translates into CASTIGDETQYF. The J gene is TRBJ2-5, the V gene TRBV6-2 or TRBV6-3; D might be TRBD1 or TRBD2, each matching 5 bases. The CDR3 runs 12 residues. V was shortened by 7 bases and J by 5 bases, with 11 bases between the two germline ends. Germline V gene lookup returns CDR1 MNHEY and CDR2 SVGEGT.